These T cell receptor beta chains were read from a single sample in a study of blood T cell repertoires in COVID-19. Generated by immunoSEQ multiplex PCR, the TCRdb table keeps only in-frame clones and is missing some. Here the sample spans around 250,000 clones, more than 75% being singletons. Sequencing input: PBMCs or T cells enriched from blood (not recorded which). The receptors here all came from a woman aged 45-60 years who had recovered from COVID-19. CDR3s include the opening cysteine and the closing phenylalanine or tryptophan. The order of the fields is clone size, V gene, D gene, J gene, CDR3 protein, CDR3 DNA. A D gene is named only where the DNA matches it firmly. Clone size is stated in some rows and not others, as once, few, many or a class when expanded.

NA,TRBV4-1,TRBD1,TRBJ1-6,CASSLGGTGANSPLHF,TGCGCCAGCAGCCTAGGGGGGACAGGGGCGAATTCACCCCTCCACTTT
NA,TRBV5-6,NA,TRBJ1-2,CASSSQGNYGYTF,TGTGCCAGCAGCTCGCAGGGTAACTATGGCTACACCTTC
NA,TRBV12-3/TRBV12-4,NA,TRBJ2-7,CASRGRVSYEQYF,TGTGCCAGCAGGGGCAGGGTATCCTACGAGCAGTACTTC
NA,TRBV5-6,NA,TRBJ1-5,CASSPQMSQPQHF,TGTGCCAGCAGCCCCCAAATGAGCCAGCCCCAGCATTTT
NA,TRBV6-1,NA,TRBJ2-7,CASSENGGDRLYEQYF,TGTGCCAGCAGTGAAAACGGCGGGGACAGATTATACGAGCAGTACTTC
NA,TRBV24-1,TRBD1,TRBJ2-7,CATSGSPGTGAYEQYF,TGTGCCACCAGTGGCTCCCCCGGGACAGGGGCCTACGAGCAGTACTTC
NA,TRBV5-1,TRBD2,TRBJ2-5,CASSLDGLRGSVETQYF,TGCGCCAGCAGCTTGGACGGGCTGCGGGGGTCGGTAGAGACCCAGTACTTC
NA,TRBV10-1,TRBD1,TRBJ2-3,CASSGNRGADTQYF,TGCGCCAGCAGTGGAAACAGGGGTGCAGATACGCAGTATTTT
NA,TRBV28,TRBD1,TRBJ1-2,CASSSPMDRVIGGYTF,TGTGCCAGCAGTTCTCCGATGGACAGGGTCATCGGAGGCTACACCTTC
NA,TRBV19,TRBD1,TRBJ1-3,CASERLTGGSSNTIYF,TGTGCCAGTGAGCGTTTAACAGGGGGATCAAGCAACACCATATATTTT
NA,TRBV19,TRBD1,TRBJ1-2,CASTAPRTGATLYGYTF,TGTGCCAGTACCGCCCCCCGGACAGGGGCCACCCTCTATGGCTACACCTTC
NA,TRBV6-5,NA,TRBJ1-2,CASSLGGAGPYGYTF,TGTGCCAGCAGTTTAGGGGGGGCAGGACCCTATGGCTACACCTTC
NA,TRBV27,NA,TRBJ2-2,CASSAVGGELFF,TGTGCCAGCTCCGCGGTTGGCGGGGAGCTGTTTTTT
NA,TRBV4-1,NA,TRBJ1-5,CASSQGRGKSDQPQHF,TGCGCCAGCAGCCAAGGCCGGGGGAAGAGTGATCAGCCCCAGCATTTT
NA,TRBV4-1,TRBD1,TRBJ1-6,CASSQLGQGSPLHF,TGCGCCAGCAGCCAATTGGGACAGGGTTCACCCCTCCACTTT
NA,TRBV19,NA,TRBJ1-1,CASSIWGDTEAFF,TGTGCCAGTAGTATTTGGGGAGACACTGAAGCTTTCTTT
few,TRBV10-2,NA,TRBJ2-1,CASSESDEQFF,TGCGCCAGCAGTGAGTCCGATGAGCAGTTCTTC
NA,TRBV19,NA,TRBJ1-5,CASSMRGTFRNNGPQHF,TGTGCCAGTAGTATGAGGGGGACATTTCGGAATAATGGACCCCAGCATTTT
NA,TRBV12-5,NA,TRBJ1-2,CASGLSNYGYTF,TGTGCTAGTGGTTTGAGCAACTATGGCTACACCTTC
NA,TRBV19,TRBD1,TRBJ1-1,CASRQTGGRNTEAFF,TGTGCCAGTAGGCAGACAGGGGGCCGAAACACTGAAGCTTTCTTT
NA,TRBV6-2/TRBV6-3,TRBD1,TRBJ2-7,CASSYSAGQGHYEQYF,TGTGCCAGCAGTTACTCAGCGGGACAGGGGCACTACGAGCAGTACTTC
NA,TRBV7-2,TRBD2,TRBJ2-1,CATRLAGLVDEQFF,TGTGCCACGAGGCTTGCAGGACTAGTGGATGAGCAGTTCTTC
NA,TRBV15,TRBD1,TRBJ2-1,CATSRRQGSYNEQFF,TGTGCCACCAGCAGACGACAGGGATCCTACAATGAGCAGTTCTTC
NA,TRBV19,NA,TRBJ2-7,CATRWSSEQYF,TGTGCCACCAGGTGGTCTTCCGAGCAGTACTTC
NA,TRBV6-5,TRBD2,TRBJ2-1,CASRPAGPSYNEQFF,TGTGCCAGCAGGCCAGCGGGACCCTCCTACAATGAGCAGTTCTTC
NA,TRBV4-1,NA,TRBJ2-5,CASSQGPTVQETQYF,TGCGCCAGCAGCCAGGGGCCGACAGTCCAAGAGACCCAGTACTTC
few,TRBV9,NA,TRBJ1-3,CASSVGVEGHSGNTIYF,TGTGCCAGCAGCGTAGGCGTGGAGGGCCACTCTGGAAACACCATATATTTT
NA,TRBV5-6,NA,TRBJ1-5,CASSAVDGQPQHF,TGTGCCAGCAGCGCGGTTGACGGTCAGCCCCAGCATTTT
once,TRBV3-1/TRBV3-2,TRBD2,TRBJ2-3,CASSQGLAGVGGQYF,TGTGCCAGCAGCCAAGGACTAGCGGGGGTCGGGGGGCAGTATTTT
NA,TRBV11-1,TRBD1,TRBJ2-5,CASSYRTGEETQYF,TGTGCCAGCAGCTACCGGACAGGGGAAGAGACCCAGTACTTC
NA,TRBV6-5,TRBD1,TRBJ1-2,CASTGGRSFYDGYTF,TGTGCCAGCACAGGGGGGCGCTCTTTCTATGATGGCTACACCTTC
few,TRBV15,NA,TRBJ1-5,CATSRDPSVEQPQHF,TGTGCCACCAGCAGAGATCCGTCGGTGGAGCAGCCCCAGCATTTT
few,TRBV28,TRBD1,TRBJ1-6,CASSPAGQGYSPLHF,TGTGCCAGCAGTCCCGCCGGACAGGGGTATTCACCCCTCCACTTT
few,TRBV7-3,TRBD1,TRBJ2-6,CASSSGTGKRYSGANVLTF,TGTGCCAGCAGCTCCGGGACAGGGAAAAGATACTCTGGGGCCAACGTCCTGACTTTC
NA,TRBV6-6,TRBD1,TRBJ1-1,CASRNWTGGNTEAFF,TGTGCCAGCAGAAACTGGACAGGGGGCAACACTGAAGCTTTCTTT
NA,TRBV5-8,NA,TRBJ1-1,CASTRGSGLGTANTEAFF,TGTGCCAGCACCCGAGGAAGCGGTCTGGGAACCGCAAACACTGAAGCTTTCTTT
NA,TRBV6-1,NA,TRBJ2-7,CASSERQPSYEQYF,TGTGCCAGCAGTGAAAGACAACCCTCCTACGAGCAGTACTTC
NA,TRBV7-8,NA,TRBJ1-4,CASSPKRQAGDEKLFF,TGTGCCAGCAGTCCGAAACGACAGGCGGGGGATGAAAAACTGTTTTTT
NA,TRBV5-1,NA,TRBJ2-1,CASSLASHNEQFF,TGCGCCAGCAGCTTGGCGTCTCACAATGAGCAGTTCTTC
NA,TRBV27,TRBD1,TRBJ1-3,CASRPRTGKGNTIYF,TGTGCCAGCAGGCCTCGGACAGGGAAAGGAAACACCATATATTTT
NA,TRBV7-9,TRBD2,TRBJ2-1,CASSGLAGVKQFF,TGTGCCAGCAGTGGACTAGCGGGAGTAAAGCAGTTCTTC
once,TRBV7-8,TRBD2,TRBJ2-7,CASSARGKRGKYEQYF,TGTGCCAGCAGCGCCCGGGGTAAGCGGGGGAAATACGAGCAGTACTTC
NA,TRBV20-1,TRBD1,TRBJ1-1,CSASKGAGGANEAFF,TGCAGTGCTAGTAAGGGTGCAGGGGGCGCGAATGAAGCTTTCTTT
NA,TRBV6-4,TRBD1,TRBJ1-1,CASSDETGRGAFF,TGTGCCAGCAGTGACGAGACCGGCAGGGGGGCTTTCTTT
NA,TRBV5-1,TRBD1,TRBJ1-4,CASSWDSENEKLFF,TGCGCCAGCAGCTGGGACAGTGAAAATGAAAAACTGTTTTTT
NA,TRBV6-2/TRBV6-3,NA,TRBJ1-2,CASSRGSAGVNYGYTF,TGTGCCAGCAGTCGCGGCTCGGCAGGGGTGAACTATGGCTACACCTTC
NA,TRBV20-1,NA,TRBJ2-7,CSATGGYEQYF,TGCAGTGCTACCGGAGGCTACGAGCAGTACTTC
few,TRBV30,TRBD1,TRBJ2-7,CAWSLGSQDRAYF,TGTGCCTGGAGCTTAGGTTCGCAGGACAGGGCGTACTTC
NA,TRBV11-2,NA,TRBJ2-5,CASSSTGWNGMTQYF,TGTGCCAGCAGCAGTACAGGGTGGAATGGTATGACCCAGTACTTC
NA,TRBV19,NA,TRBJ2-1,CASSMASGRNEQFF,TGTGCCAGTAGTATGGCCTCAGGGCGGAATGAGCAGTTCTTC
NA,TRBV27,NA,TRBJ1-2,CASSFRKPGETYGYTF,TGTGCCAGCAGTTTTCGGAAACCCGGGGAAACCTATGGCTACACCTTC
once,TRBV11-2,TRBD2,TRBJ2-5,CASSLLSGGRGETQYF,TGTGCCAGCAGCTTACTTAGCGGGGGCCGGGGAGAGACCCAGTACTTC
once,TRBV19,NA,TRBJ2-7,CASSSPQGTSYEQYF,TGTGCCAGTAGTAGCCCACAGGGTACCTCCTACGAGCAGTACTTC